Below, 19 T cell receptor beta chains from the same sample are listed, as sequenced in a study of memory CD4+ T cells and cytomegalovirus serostatus. Single viable CD3+CD4+CD8-CD45RO+ cells were sorted as the memory CD4+ T cells. Method: immunoSEQ multiplex PCR; TCRdb's copy keeps in-frame clones and lacks some. This sample has 50,000 or so clones, with around 80% found just once. Input material: memory CD4+ T cells from blood. Receptor source: an adult in good health and CMV-seropositive.

CDR3 region: CASSTVVGSNEKLFF. CDR3 in DNA: TGTGCCAGCAGCACGGTGGTGGGGTCTAATGAAAAACTGTTTTTT. The chain carries TRBV7-9 and TRBJ1-4; D remains unclear. Trimming took off 5 bases at V and 3 bases at J, with 13 bases between the two ends. CDR1 is SEHNR and CDR2 is FQNEAQ in the germline V gene (reference sequence). This CDR3 has 15 amino acids. The entire variable domain, with the rest obtained from reference TRBV7-9 and TRBJ1-4, is as follows: DTGVSQNPRHKITKRGQNVTFRCDPISEHNRLYWYRQTLGQGPEFLTYFQNEAQLEKSRLLSDRFSAERPKGSFSTLEIQRTEQGDSAMYLCASSTVVGSNEKLFFGSGTQLSVL.

The chain recombines TRBV11-2 with TRBJ2-7, with D possibly being TRBD2 (6 bases). Germline values: CDR1 SGHAT, CDR2 FQNNGV. The ends were cut back, 5 bases at V and 5 bases at J, with 16 bases in the middle. There are 14 residues in the CDR3. This CDR3 reads CASSHYRRGHEQYF. The DNA of the CDR3 is TGTGCCAGCAGCCACTACCGGCGGGGCCACGAGCAGTACTTC.

V is TRBV29-1 and J is TRBJ1-1; D may be TRBD1 (6 bases). CDR3 size: 13 residues. CDR1 and CDR2 from the germline V gene are SQVTM and ANQGSEA. V lost 7 bases and J lost 5, with 17 bases in between. This chain's CDR3 is CSARGGPGTEAFF. CDR3 in DNA: TGCAGCGCCCGGGGGGGCCCTGGGACTGAAGCTTTCTTT.

The rearrangement joins TRBV19 to TRBJ1-1; D may be TRBD1 (5 bases). This CDR3 comprises 14 residues. Trimming took off 3 bases at V and 4 bases at J, with 12 bases between the two ends. The germline V gene encodes CDR1 LNHDA and CDR2 SQIVND (reference sequence). This CDR3 is CASSMGRAVTEAFF. CDR3 bases: TGTGCCAGTAGTATGGGCAGGGCGGTCACTGAAGCTTTCTTT.

This clone showed up just a few times. V gene TRBV19 combines with J gene TRBJ1-5; D is ambiguous. Germline CDR1 is LNHDA and CDR2 is SQIVND (reference sequence). V lost 5 bases and J lost 4, with 6 bases in between. The CDR3 has 12 amino acids. This CDR3 is CASSFRNQPQHF. Here the CDR3 DNA reads TGTGCCAGTAGTTTTCGGAATCAGCCCCAGCATTTT.

The chain links TRBV5-8 to TRBJ2-7; D may correspond to TRBD1 or TRBD2 (5 bases each). V was trimmed by 2 bases and J by 8 bases, leaving 11 bases between them. The CDR3 spans 12 residues. Looked up from germline, CDR1 is SGHTS and CDR2 is YDEGEE. The CDR3 coding sequence is TGTGCCAGCAGCTTTATCCAGGGACAGCAGTACTTC. It translates to CASSFIQGQQYF.

The J gene is TRBJ1-2, the V gene TRBV5-1; TRBD1 aligns across 9 bases. The CDR3 is 14 residues long. CDR1 is SGHRS and CDR2 is YFSETQ in the germline V gene. V trimming: 6 bases; J trimming: 2 bases; junction bases outside the gene matches: 5. In nucleotides, the CDR3 is TGCGCCAGCAACCCACAGGGGGCCAACTATGGCTACACCTTC. This codes for CASNPQGANYGYTF. Using reference TRBV5-1 and TRBJ1-2 for the parts outside the CDR3, the full variable domain is KAGVTQTPRYLIKTRGQQVTLSCSPISGHRSVSWYQQTPGQGLQFLFEYFSETQRNKGNFPGRFSGRQFSNSRSEMNVSTLELGDSALYLCASNPQGANYGYTFGSGTRLTVV.

The rearrangement links TRBV27 to TRBJ2-5, with 12 nucleotides matching TRBD2. The trim removed 6 bases at V and 4 bases at J, leaving 3 bases unmatched. The CDR3 length is 14 residues. From germline, CDR1 is MNHEY and CDR2 SMNVEV (reference sequence). As DNA, the CDR3 is TGTGCCAGCAGGATACTAGCGGGGGGAGAGACCCAGTACTTC. This encodes CASRILAGGETQYF.

The table lists this clone with a count of one. The genes are TRBV5-1 and TRBJ2-2, with D possibly TRBD2 on 7 matching bases. Trimming cost V 1 base and J 3 bases, with 13 bases left between them. Germline V CDR1 and CDR2: SGHRS, YFSETQ. The CDR3 contains 16 residues. The CDR3 DNA sequence: TGCGCCAGCAGCTTGATGGGGGGGGGCCACACCGGGGAGCTGTTTTTT. Encoded protein: CASSLMGGGHTGELFF.

As regards this clone: Other nucleotide sequences from this sample produce the same CDR3. The chain uses TRBV30 and TRBJ1-6; 9 bases are a match to TRBD1. CDR1 GTSNPN and CDR2 SVGIG come from the germline V gene (reference sequence). This CDR3 has 14 residues. The junction had 8 bases not matched to a gene; V was cut back by 1 base and J by 13 bases. DNA of the CDR3: TGTGCCTGGAGTGGGACAGGGGTGTACTCGCCCCTCCACTTT. This gives the protein CAWSGTGVYSPLHF.

This clone was counted a single time. The genes are TRBV5-4 and TRBJ2-5; D is unclear. The CDR3 extends over 13 amino acids. The V end was cut by 2 bases, the J end by 3 bases, with 8 bases between. Germline V gene data show CDR1 as SGHNT and CDR2 as YYREEE (reference sequence). CDR3 DNA sequence: TGTGCCAGCAGCTTTAGACGAGAAGAGACCCAGTACTTC. Protein product: CASSFRREETQYF.

V gene TRBV7-8 combines with J gene TRBJ1-4; TRBD1 might be the D (5 bases). This CDR3 has 15 residues. Per the germline V gene, CDR1 is SGHVS and CDR2 is FQNEAQ. The V and J ends lost 3 bases and 7 bases respectively, with 15 bases between them. The CDR3 DNA follows: TGTGCCAGCAGCTTGTCAGGGAAGACCCTTGAAAAACTGTTTTTT. Encoded protein: CASSLSGKTLEKLFF.

The V and J genes are TRBV6-6 and TRBJ1-2, with 8 positions matching TRBD1. V shed 4 bases, J shed 6 bases, and the junction held 7 bases outside the gene matches. The CDR3 sequence is 14 residues long. Germline CDR1 and CDR2: MNHNY and SVGAGI (reference sequence). This CDR3 is CASSSPGGANGYTF. The CDR3 region has the DNA TGTGCCAGCAGTTCTCCAGGGGGCGCTAATGGCTACACCTTC.

The chain employs TRBV28 and TRBJ1-3; 7 nucleotides line up with TRBD1. V was clipped by 6 bases and J by 0 bases; unmatched bases: 8. CDR1 is MDHEN, CDR2 SYDVKM, per germline. This CDR3 has 16 residues. The CDR3 region has the DNA TGTGCCAGCAGCTCACAGGGGTCGTCCTCTGGAAACACCATATATTTT. Protein: CASSSQGSSSGNTIYF.

The J gene is TRBJ1-1, the V gene TRBV2; 9 bases map to TRBD1. Germline V CDR1 and CDR2: SNHLY, FYNNEI. The CDR3 extends over 14 amino acids. J was trimmed by 6 bases and V by 4 bases; bases with no gene match: 6. The CDR3 sequence is CASSVEDRGAEAFF. DNA for the CDR3: TGTGCCAGCAGTGTGGAGGACAGGGGAGCTGAAGCTTTCTTT.

This clone was seen a single time. This chain's CDR3 is CASSRNQGHYYNEQFF. In nucleotides, the CDR3 is TGTGCCAGCTCACGCAATCAGGGCCACTACTACAATGAGCAGTTCTTC. The V gene is TRBV18, the J gene TRBJ2-1, with a possible D match to TRBD1 (5 bases). The CDR3 is 16 residues long. Germline CDR1 reads KGHSH; CDR2 reads LQKENI. The germline V and J ends were trimmed by 4 bases and 3 bases, with 16 bases remaining between them.

A word on this clone: The junction differs from germline at one of its ends, possibly a read error. The V call is TRBV18, the J call TRBJ2-1, with D perhaps TRBD1 (6 bases). From germline, CDR1 is KGHSH and CDR2 LQKENI. The CDR3 is made up of 13 amino acids. The CDR3 nucleotides are TGTGCCAGCTCACTTAAACAGGGATCTGAGGAGTTCTTC. This translates into CASSLKQGSEEFF.

This clone was seen a single time. The V call is TRBV10-3, the J call TRBJ2-5; D gene unclear. This CDR3 comprises 12 residues. Trimming cost V 2 bases and J 3 bases, with 4 bases left between them. CDR1 and CDR2 from the germline V gene are ENHRY and SYGVKD. CDR3 DNA: TGTGCCATCAGTGAGCCCGAAGAGACCCAGTACTTC. Translation: CAISEPEETQYF.

This sequence joins TRBV19 and TRBJ1-1; D is possibly TRBD1 (5 bases). From germline, CDR1 is LNHDA and CDR2 SQIVND (reference sequence). The V gene lost 2 bases and the J gene lost 1 base, with 17 bases spanning the gap. The CDR3 contains 17 residues. The CDR3 loop is CASSIIGRAVGNTEAFF. CDR3 DNA: TGTGCCAGTAGTATAATTGGCAGGGCGGTCGGGAACACTGAAGCTTTCTTT.